Below are 13 T cell receptor beta chains sequenced from a single sample in a study of blood T cell repertoires in COVID-19. Using immunoSEQ multiplex PCR, the repertoire was profiled, and TCRdb retains in-frame clones only, with some absent. Of roughly 150,000 clones listed, about 85% were seen once; the top ten hold roughly 7.3%. What was sequenced was PBMCs or T cells enriched from blood (not recorded which). All receptors derive from a woman in her forties or fifties who had recovered from COVID-19.

This clone was counted only a few times. The J gene is TRBJ2-2, the V gene TRBV27; a weak D match, TRBD2 (5 bases). The CDR3 has 14 amino acids. Trimming shortened V by 6 bases and J by 7 bases, and 15 bases separated the two germline ends. Per germline, CDR1 MNHEY and CDR2 SMNVEV (reference sequence). For the CDR3, the DNA is TGTGCCAGCAGGGTGGCCCCGAGGGACGGGGAGCTGTTTTTT. This sequence encodes CASRVAPRDGELFF.

The chain is built from TRBV6-2 or TRBV6-3 and TRBJ2-5; perhaps TRBD1 as D (5 bases). Germline V gene sequence: CDR1 MNHEY, CDR2 SVGEGT. The CDR3 is 11 residues long. With 5 bases removed from V and 5 bases from J, the gap between germline ends came to 6 bases. In nucleotides, the CDR3 is TGTGCCAGCAGTGGGGCGGAGACCCAGTACTTC. This gives the protein CASSGAETQYF.

This CDR3 is CASSPSGTNTGELFF. The CDR3 nucleotides read TGTGCCAGCAGTCCTAGCGGGACGAACACCGGGGAGCTGTTTTTT. V and J are TRBV7-2 and TRBJ2-2; 9 bases are a match to TRBD2. V lost 6 bases, J lost 0 bases, and 2 bases stayed unmatched. Germline CDR1 and CDR2: SGHTA and FQGNSA. The CDR3 loop spans 15 amino acids.

This chain joins TRBV18 and TRBJ2-1; the D is unclear. The CDR3 totals 16 residues. Germline V gene sequence: CDR1 KGHSH, CDR2 LQKENI. V was shortened by 3 bases and J by 4 bases, with 16 bases between the two germline ends. CDR3 residues: CASSPSLGARYNEQFF. The CDR3 DNA is TGTGCCAGCTCACCGTCCCTTGGAGCCCGATACAATGAGCAGTTCTTC. The full variable domain, in which reference TRBV18 and TRBJ2-1 provide the parts outside the CDR3, is NAGVMQNPRHLVRRRGQEARLRCSPMKGHSHVYWYRQLPEEGLKFMVYLQKENIIDESGMPKERFSAEFPKEGPSILRIQQVVRGDSAAYFCASSPSLGARYNEQFFGPGTRLTVL.

This clone has a count of ten or more. The V and J genes are TRBV19 and TRBJ2-4; TRBD2 might be the D (7 bases). This CDR3 comprises 16 residues. Per the germline V gene, CDR1 is LNHDA and CDR2 is SQIVND (reference sequence). V lost 5 bases, J lost 0 bases, and 14 bases lay in between. The CDR3 region is CASSFEGGIAKNIQYF. The CDR3 nucleotides read TGTGCCAGTAGTTTCGAGGGGGGGATAGCCAAAAACATTCAGTACTTC.

The J gene is TRBJ2-1, the V gene TRBV5-1; 7 nucleotides agree with TRBD2. This CDR3 is built from 15 residues. V lost 1 base, J lost 3 bases, and 4 bases stayed unmatched. Germline V CDR1 and CDR2: SGHRS, YFSETQ. DNA for the CDR3: TGCGCCAGCAGCTTGAGCGGGAAGAGCTACAATGAGCAGTTCTTC. It translates to CASSLSGKSYNEQFF.

The V and J genes are TRBV3-1 (or the pseudogene TRBV3-2) and TRBJ1-1, with D maybe TRBD1 (5 bases). Per germline, CDR1 LGHDT and CDR2 YNNKEL (reference sequence). The CDR3 spans 15 residues. Trimming took off 4 bases at V and 1 base at J, with 13 bases between the two ends. Here the CDR3 reads CASSPSETANTEAFF. CDR3 nucleotides: TGTGCCAGCAGCCCCAGTGAGACAGCGAACACTGAAGCTTTCTTT.

This clone was picked up one time. The V and J genes are TRBV12-5 and TRBJ2-7; D perhaps matches TRBD1 (6 bases). The CDR3 length is 14 residues. V was trimmed by 3 bases and J by 0 bases, leaving 9 bases between them. Germline loops: CDR1 LGHNT, CDR2 FRNRAP. CDR3 protein: CASGFPDSSYEQYF. CDR3 in DNA: TGTGCTAGTGGTTTTCCGGACAGCTCCTACGAGCAGTACTTC.

V and J are TRBV27 and TRBJ2-7; TRBD1 is a possible D gene (6 bases). Between the trimmed V and J ends, which lost 3 bases and 2 bases, there was a span of 14 bases. CDR1 and CDR2 from the germline V gene are MNHEY and SMNVEV (reference sequence). The CDR3 covers 15 residues. This CDR3 reads CASSFFEQGTYEQYF. The DNA for the CDR3 is TGTGCCAGCAGTTTCTTCGAACAGGGTACCTACGAGCAGTACTTC.

The chain recombines TRBV7-2 with TRBJ2-7; 12 nucleotides agree with TRBD2. Germline V gene data show CDR1 as SGHTA and CDR2 as FQGNSA. The CDR3 is made up of 17 amino acids. J was trimmed by 0 bases and V by 2 bases; bases with no gene match: 5. Here the CDR3 reads CASSLNGLAGISYEQYF. CDR3 coding DNA: TGTGCCAGCAGCTTAAACGGACTAGCGGGGATCTCCTACGAGCAGTACTTC.

The genes are TRBV4-2 and TRBJ2-7, with D maybe TRBD2 (6 bases). Germline values: CDR1 LGHNA, CDR2 YNFKEQ. Trimming stripped 4 bases from V and 0 bases from J, with 16 bases between. This CDR3 spans 16 amino acids. CDR3 residues: CASSPPFRGSSYEQYF. CDR3 bases: TGTGCCAGCAGCCCCCCGTTTCGGGGGAGCTCCTACGAGCAGTACTTC.

The chain has TRBV3-1 (or the pseudogene TRBV3-2) and TRBJ2-7, with D possibly matching TRBD1 (5 bases). Trimming left V 0 bases short and J 2 bases short, with 11 bases between. The CDR3 has 15 amino acids. Per the germline V gene, CDR1 is LGHDT and CDR2 is YNNKEL (reference sequence). CDR3: CASSQDRAIAYEQYF. The CDR3 nucleotides read TGTGCCAGCAGCCAAGACAGGGCAATAGCCTACGAGCAGTACTTC.

The V gene is TRBV7-2, the J gene TRBJ2-7; 8 bases agree with TRBD1. CDR1 is SGHTA, CDR2 FQGNSA, per germline. The CDR3 is 17 residues long. Trimming cost V 5 bases and J 4 bases; bases outside gene matches: 16. This CDR3 reads CASSPHPPRTGFYEQYF. CDR3 nucleotides: TGTGCCAGCAGCCCCCACCCCCCCAGGACAGGGTTTTACGAGCAGTACTTC.